Listed below are T cell receptor beta chains from one sample, sequenced in a study of blood T cell repertoires in COVID-19. Repertoires were generated with immunoSEQ multiplex PCR, while TCRdb's copy carries only in-frame clones and drops some. The sample consists of some 70,000 clones, 85% of them appearing once. Material for sequencing was peripheral blood. Receptors were obtained from a man older than 75 with acute or convalescent COVID-19. CDR3s include the opening cysteine and the closing phenylalanine or tryptophan. A D gene is named only where the DNA matches it firmly. Only part of the rows carry a size: once, few, many, or a class if the clone is expanded.

j_gene	len	d_gene	abundance	v_gene	CDR3aa	CDR3nt
TRBJ2-2	15	TRBD2	NA	TRBV28	CASKREGLKTGELFF	TGTGCCAGCAAGCGGGAGGGCCTCAAAACCGGGGAGCTGTTTTTT
TRBJ2-5	11	TRBD2	NA	TRBV20-1	CSARLAETQYF	TGCAGTGCGAGACTAGCAGAGACCCAGTACTTC
TRBJ2-7	14	NA	NA	TRBV19	CASSTPGKTYEQYF	TGTGCCAGTAGTACGCCGGGAAAAACCTACGAGCAGTACTTC
TRBJ1-1	14	NA	NA	TRBV6-1	CASSEMGGDTEAFF	TGTGCCAGCAGTGAAATGGGAGGGGACACTGAAGCTTTCTTT
TRBJ2-2	18	TRBD1	NA	TRBV6-4	CASSDRDDGQGDTGELFF	TGTGCCAGCAGTGACAGGGATGACGGACAGGGGGACACCGGGGAGCTGTTTTTT
TRBJ2-1	15	TRBD2	once	TRBV6-6	CASSYGLAGVNEQFF	TGTGCCAGCAGTTACGGGCTAGCGGGAGTCAATGAGCAGTTCTTC
TRBJ1-2	15	NA	NA	TRBV9	CASSPRGRTGYGYTF	TGTGCCAGCAGCCCCCGTGGGAGGACTGGTTATGGCTACACCTTC
TRBJ1-2	14	TRBD1	NA	TRBV6-5	CATHTQGAAGGYTF	TGTGCCACCCATACGCAGGGGGCCGCCGGAGGCTACACCTTC
TRBJ2-7	15	TRBD1	NA	TRBV12-5	CASAPWGRGRYEQYF	TGTGCTAGTGCCCCTTGGGGCAGGGGGCGGTACGAGCAGTACTTC
TRBJ2-7	15	TRBD2	once	TRBV5-1	CASSLGLASSYEQYF	TGCGCCAGCAGCTTGGGACTAGCGAGCTCCTACGAGCAGTACTTC
TRBJ2-1	14	TRBD2	NA	TRBV6-6	CASSASGGVNEQFF	TGTGCCAGCAGTGCTAGCGGGGGGGTTAATGAGCAGTTCTTC
TRBJ2-5	16	NA	NA	TRBV11-2	CASSPGGWRDQETQYF	TGTGCCAGCAGCCCCGGCGGGTGGCGGGACCAAGAGACCCAGTACTTC
TRBJ1-1	11	NA	NA	TRBV24-1	CATSGAGEAFF	TGTGCCACCAGTGGGGCAGGGGAAGCTTTCTTT
TRBJ2-2	15	TRBD1	NA	TRBV5-5	CASNHPPGGPGELFF	TGTGCCAGCAACCATCCTCCAGGGGGCCCCGGGGAGCTGTTTTTT
TRBJ1-1	15	TRBD1	NA	TRBV19	CASSMGITGGSEAFF	TGTGCCAGTAGTATGGGGATCACAGGGGGTTCTGAAGCTTTCTTT
TRBJ1-3	16	TRBD1	NA	TRBV7-9	CASSLGTGGSGNTIYF	TGTGCCAGCAGCTTAGGGACAGGGGGCTCTGGAAACACCATATATTTT
TRBJ2-1	15	TRBD2	NA	TRBV29-1	CSGMTGTSAFNEQFF	TGCAGCGGGATGACCGGGACTAGCGCGTTCAATGAGCAGTTCTTC